A single sample is the source of the 26 T cell receptor beta chains below, sequenced in a study of blood T cell repertoires in COVID-19. Sequencing used immunoSEQ multiplex PCR; TCRdb keeps in-frame clones, though not all of them. The sample holds around 130,000 clones; 84% are singletons and the top ten take 8.9%. The sequencing input was peripheral blood. The receptors derive from a man aged 25-45 years with COVID-19, enrolled during active disease.

This chain connects TRBV9 to TRBJ1-2, with 7 bases fitting TRBD1. The CDR3 runs to 16 residues. Germline assignment: CDR1 SGDLS and CDR2 YYNGEE. With 0 bases clipped from V and 4 bases from J, the junction kept 9 bases outside the gene matches. The CDR3 DNA reads as TGTGCCAGCAGCGTAGGAGGAGGGGGCAGCGGCTATGGCTACACCTTC. Translation: CASSVGGGGSGYGYTF.

The V gene is TRBV9, the J gene TRBJ2-3; the match to TRBD2 covers 7 bases. The CDR3 extends over 11 amino acids. The V and J ends lost 4 bases and 8 bases, in that order; junction bases with no gene match: 1. Germline V gives CDR1 SGDLS, CDR2 YYNGEE. CDR3 in DNA: TGTGCCAGCAGCCCGGGGGGTACGCAGTATTTT. Its protein product is CASSPGGTQYF.

This clone has just one count. V and J are TRBV11-2 and TRBJ2-7; tentatively, D is TRBD2 (6 bases). This CDR3 contains 13 residues. V lost 0 bases, J lost 4 bases, and 7 bases lay in between. Germline CDR1 is SGHAT and CDR2 is FQNNGV. The CDR3: CASSLDRGYEQYF. The DNA of the CDR3 is TGTGCCAGCAGCTTAGATCGGGGGTACGAGCAGTACTTC.

The V and J genes are TRBV11-2 and TRBJ2-4; TRBD2 agrees at 8 bases. The V segment lost 5 bases and the J segment 6 bases; nucleotides outside the gene matches: 6. CDR1 and CDR2 from the germline V gene are SGHAT and FQNNGV. The CDR3 spans 14 residues. This chain's CDR3 is CASSAAGDGNIQYF. Written as DNA, the CDR3 is TGTGCCAGCAGCGCAGCGGGGGATGGAAACATTCAGTACTTC.

The CDR3 DNA sequence: TGCGCCAGCAGCCACGGGAAGCGGGACAGGGAAACTATCTATGGCTACACCTTC. Protein product: CASSHGKRDRETIYGYTF. The chain recombines TRBV4-3 with TRBJ1-2; TRBD1 matches at 9 bases. Trimming removed 3 bases from V and 4 bases from J; junction bases left unmatched: 15. Germline V gene data show CDR1 as LGHNA and CDR2 as YSLEER. The CDR3 has 18 amino acids.

This chain uses TRBV10-3 with TRBJ1-2; 11 nucleotides agree with TRBD1. This CDR3 spans 11 amino acids. Looked up from germline, CDR1 is ENHRY and CDR2 is SYGVKD. The V segment lost 9 bases and the J segment 7 bases; nucleotides outside the gene matches: 1. The CDR3 bases are TGTGCCATTGGACAGGGGGCTGGCTACACCTTC. Translating gives CAIGQGAGYTF.

This clone was seen a handful of times. The rearrangement links TRBV5-1 to TRBJ1-2; D is undetermined. V was clipped by 0 bases and J by 5 bases, with 14 bases between them. Germline values: CDR1 SGHRS, CDR2 YFSETQ. The CDR3 contains 15 residues. The CDR3 loop reads CASSLAGEVPYGYTF. The CDR3 nucleotides read TGCGCCAGCAGCTTGGCCGGGGAAGTCCCATATGGCTACACCTTC.

This sequence joins TRBV10-3 and TRBJ2-6; D possibly corresponds to TRBD1 (5 bases). Germline V gives CDR1 ENHRY, CDR2 SYGVKD. The CDR3 sequence is 19 residues long. Trimming stripped 0 bases from V and 1 base from J, with 16 bases between. CDR3 bases: TGTGCCATCAGTGAGTCGCCGAGACAGAGAGGTTCTGGGGCCAACGTCCTGACTTTC. Its translation: CAISESPRQRGSGANVLTF.

The V gene is TRBV30, the J gene TRBJ2-2; D possibly corresponds to TRBD2 (6 bases). The germline V gene encodes CDR1 GTSNPN and CDR2 SVGIG (reference sequence). The CDR3 contains 17 residues. Trimming removed 3 bases from V and 0 bases from J, with 17 bases in between. The CDR3 region is CAWRWTGVSANTGELFF. Written as DNA, the CDR3 is TGTGCCTGGAGGTGGACGGGAGTGAGCGCGAACACCGGGGAGCTGTTTTTT.

This chain joins TRBV12-3 or TRBV12-4 and TRBJ1-2, with D possibly TRBD1 on 5 matching bases. V lost 4 bases, J lost 9 bases, and 15 bases lay in between. The CDR3 has 13 amino acids. CDR3 DNA: TGTGCCAGCAGTTCCTCGTCGACAGCCCGCTACACCTTC. Its protein is CASSSSSTARYTF.

This clone turned up a few times. The genes are TRBV12-3 or TRBV12-4 and TRBJ1-2; TRBD1 agrees at 7 bases. There are 13 residues in the CDR3. The junction had 8 bases not matched to a gene; V was cut back by 7 bases and J by 6 bases. CDR3 sequence reads: CASTSRQGDGYTF. In DNA form, the CDR3 reads TGTGCCAGCACCTCAAGACAGGGTGATGGCTACACCTTC.

The chain links TRBV25-1 to TRBJ1-1; D may be TRBD1 (6 bases). Trimming pared 2 bases from V and 2 bases from J, leaving 9 bases between. The length of the CDR3 is 14 residues. CDR1 is MGHDK and CDR2 is SYGVNS in the germline V gene. Written as DNA, the CDR3 is TGTGCCAGCAGTGAAAACAGGGCTAACACTGAAGCTTTCTTT. This translates into CASSENRANTEAFF.

The V gene is TRBV11-2, the J gene TRBJ2-5; TRBD2 agrees at 7 bases. The germline V gene has CDR1 SGHAT and CDR2 FQNNGV. Germline trimming cut 1 base from V and 5 bases from J; bases unmatched to any gene: 10. The CDR3 contains 16 residues. DNA for the CDR3: TGTGCCAGCAGCTTAGCGGGGCGGGAGTTGTCGGAGACCCAGTACTTC. Translating gives CASSLAGRELSETQYF.

The V call is TRBV14, the J call TRBJ2-7; 7 bases line up with TRBD1. The CDR3 is made up of 14 amino acids. From germline, CDR1 is SGHDN and CDR2 FVKESK. The V segment lost 3 bases and the J segment 1 base; nucleotides outside the gene matches: 3. CDR3 coding DNA: TGTGCCAGCAGCCAGGGGGACAGATCCTACGAGCAGTACTTC. Protein product: CASSQGDRSYEQYF.

The chain joins TRBV24-1 to TRBJ2-2, with D tentatively TRBD1 (5 bases). Germline lookup yields CDR1 KGHDR and CDR2 SFDVKD. V was cut by 1 base and J by 4 bases, with 12 bases left in between. The CDR3 runs to 16 residues. DNA for the CDR3: TGTGCCACCAGTGATTTATTAGGGGCTGGCACCGGGGAGCTGTTTTTT. Protein product: CATSDLLGAGTGELFF.

This clone has just one count. The rearrangement uses TRBV11-3 and TRBJ2-1; TRBD2 agrees at 14 bases. This CDR3 region has 14 residues. Losses at the gene ends were 4 bases for V and 9 bases for J; bases not matched to a gene: 2. CDR1 SGHNT and CDR2 YENEEA come from the germline V gene. Here the CDR3 reads CASSWTSGRSEQFF. In DNA form, the CDR3 reads TGTGCCAGCAGCTGGACTAGCGGGAGGTCTGAGCAGTTCTTC.

The chain uses TRBV7-9 and TRBJ2-3, with TRBD2 identical over 7 bases. Germline V CDR1 and CDR2: SEHNR, FQNEAQ (reference sequence). The CDR3 spans 16 residues. With 5 bases clipped from V and 1 base from J, the junction kept 9 bases outside the gene matches. The CDR3 spells CASSTSSGSGTDTQYF. The CDR3 DNA follows: TGTGCCAGCAGCACCTCTAGCGGCTCGGGCACAGATACGCAGTATTTT.

V usage is TRBV6-5 and J usage is TRBJ1-2, with a tentative D call TRBD1 (5 bases). This CDR3 region has 13 residues. The V end lost 0 bases, the J end lost 4 bases, and 6 bases lay between the germline ends. Germline V CDR1 and CDR2: MNHEY, SVGAGI. This chain's CDR3 is CASSYSGGYGYTF. The CDR3 bases are TGTGCCAGCAGTTACTCGGGGGGCTATGGCTACACCTTC.

Notes on this clone: At the DNA level, this CDR3 is encoded by other sequences in the same sample as well. The chain couples TRBV7-2 to TRBJ2-5; 7 positions agree with TRBD2. CDR3 length: 13 amino acids. The V gene's germline CDR1 is SGHTA and CDR2 FQGNSA. J lost 4 bases, V lost 3 bases, and 2 bases had no gene match. In nucleotides, the CDR3 is TGTGCCAGCAGCTTGGCGGGAGTAGAGACCCAGTACTTC. This sequence encodes CASSLAGVETQYF.

The count of this clone is one. This chain uses TRBV18 with TRBJ1-4; 9 nucleotides align to TRBD1. With 6 bases clipped from V and 6 bases from J, the junction kept 11 bases outside the gene matches. CDR1 is KGHSH and CDR2 is LQKENI in the germline V gene. This CDR3 is 16 amino acids long. DNA of the CDR3: TGTGCCAGCTCCCGAGGAGCGGGACAGGGAGATGAAAAACTGTTTTTT. Translating it yields CASSRGAGQGDEKLFF.

J is TRBJ2-7 and V is TRBV28, with 7 positions matching TRBD1. Losses at the gene ends were 3 bases for V and 3 bases for J; bases not matched to a gene: 11. CDR3 length: 16 amino acids. Looked up from germline, CDR1 is MDHEN and CDR2 is SYDVKM. The CDR3 coding sequence is TGTGCCAGCAGTTTTAAGGGGGCCCAGAAAGACTACGAGCAGTACTTC. Translating gives CASSFKGAQKDYEQYF.

The V call is TRBV10-1, the J call TRBJ1-1; TRBD1 matches at 10 bases. CDR3 size: 13 residues. V shed 6 bases, J shed 4 bases, and the junction held 2 bases outside the gene matches. Germline V gene lookup returns CDR1 WNHNN and CDR2 SYGVQD (reference sequence). DNA for the CDR3: TGCGCCAGCAGCCGGACAGGGGGCACTGAAGCTTTCTTT. Translation gives CASSRTGGTEAFF.

The V gene is TRBV5-1, the J gene TRBJ2-7, with D tentatively TRBD1 (7 bases). Germline CDR1 reads SGHRS; CDR2 reads YFSETQ. There are 15 residues in the CDR3. V dropped 3 bases and J dropped 3 bases, with 16 bases sitting between them. The CDR3: CASSSRQGGSYEQYF. In DNA, the CDR3 is TGCGCCAGCAGCTCCCGTCAGGGGGGCAGCTACGAGCAGTACTTC.

J is TRBJ2-7 and V is TRBV2; 7 bases are shared with TRBD1. Germline CDR1 reads SNHLY; CDR2 reads FYNNEI. The CDR3 sequence is 13 residues long. V lost 8 bases and J lost 2; bases outside the gene matches: 6. For the CDR3, the DNA is TGTGCCAGCCAATCCGGGACAGCCTACGAGCAGTACTTC. Translated: CASQSGTAYEQYF.

This sequence joins TRBV3-1 (or the pseudogene TRBV3-2) and TRBJ1-3; possible D gene TRBD1, 5 bases. CDR1 and CDR2 from the germline V gene are LGHDT and YNNKEL (reference sequence). The CDR3 is 12 amino acids. The V gene lost 4 bases and the J gene lost 12 bases, with 13 bases spanning the gap. In DNA form, the CDR3 reads TGTGCCAGCAGCCGCTTGGGCGGGGGCATATATTTT. It specifies CASSRLGGGIYF.

CDR3 DNA sequence: TGCAGCGTTGAAGCTGGCGGGAGATATAACACCGGGGAGCTGTTTTTT. Residues: CSVEAGGRYNTGELFF. The V gene is TRBV29-1, the J gene TRBJ2-2; 7 bases are shared with TRBD2. Looked up from germline, CDR1 is SQVTM and CDR2 is ANQGSEA. The J segment lost 2 bases and the V segment lost 1 base, leaving 7 bases of the junction unmatched. The CDR3 consists of 16 residues.